This T cell receptor beta chain was found in a study of human T cells and chemical hapten exposure. Time point noted: pre-sensitization, week 0. Treatment: therapeutic diphenylcyclopropenone sensitization with weekly scalp DPC. This CDR3 has 16 amino acids. Trimming took 5 bases from V and 2 from J, leaving 16 bases between them. TCRdb re-called the RACE reads through MiXCR, storing one row per CDR3 protein. Counted here are more than 250,000 distinct CDR3 sequences, 7.7% occurring once; the ten biggest clones make up roughly 1.2%. The chain employs TRBV12-3 or TRBV12-4 and TRBJ1-5; a possible D gene is TRBD1 (5 bases). This sample comprised whole blood, obtained in connection with sensitization to the hapten diphenylcyclopropenone (DPC). The TCR originated in a young man with alopecia areata. Some clones in this sample may be carry-over from other donors' samples. CDR3 nucleotide sequence: TGTGCCAGCAGTCCCTTTCAGGGAGATCGCAATCAGCCCCAGCATTTT. Amino acids: CASSPFQGDRNQPQHF.